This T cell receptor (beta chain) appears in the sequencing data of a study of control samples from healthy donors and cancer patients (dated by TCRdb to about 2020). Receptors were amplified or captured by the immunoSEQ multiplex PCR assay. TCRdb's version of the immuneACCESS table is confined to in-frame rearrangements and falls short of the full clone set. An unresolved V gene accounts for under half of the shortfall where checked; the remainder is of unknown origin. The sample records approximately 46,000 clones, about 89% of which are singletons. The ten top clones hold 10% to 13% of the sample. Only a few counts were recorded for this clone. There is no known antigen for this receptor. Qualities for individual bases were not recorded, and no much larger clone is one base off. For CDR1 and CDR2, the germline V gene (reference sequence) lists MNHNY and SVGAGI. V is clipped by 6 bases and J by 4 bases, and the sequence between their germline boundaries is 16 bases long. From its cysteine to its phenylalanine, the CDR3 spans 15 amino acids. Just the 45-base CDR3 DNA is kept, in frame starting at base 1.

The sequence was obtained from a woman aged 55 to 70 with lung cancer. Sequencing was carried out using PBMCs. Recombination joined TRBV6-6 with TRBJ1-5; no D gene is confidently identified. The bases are TGTGCCAGCAGCCTAGGCAGCGTAGGGAATCAGCCCCAGCATTTT. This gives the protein CASSLGSVGNQPQHF.